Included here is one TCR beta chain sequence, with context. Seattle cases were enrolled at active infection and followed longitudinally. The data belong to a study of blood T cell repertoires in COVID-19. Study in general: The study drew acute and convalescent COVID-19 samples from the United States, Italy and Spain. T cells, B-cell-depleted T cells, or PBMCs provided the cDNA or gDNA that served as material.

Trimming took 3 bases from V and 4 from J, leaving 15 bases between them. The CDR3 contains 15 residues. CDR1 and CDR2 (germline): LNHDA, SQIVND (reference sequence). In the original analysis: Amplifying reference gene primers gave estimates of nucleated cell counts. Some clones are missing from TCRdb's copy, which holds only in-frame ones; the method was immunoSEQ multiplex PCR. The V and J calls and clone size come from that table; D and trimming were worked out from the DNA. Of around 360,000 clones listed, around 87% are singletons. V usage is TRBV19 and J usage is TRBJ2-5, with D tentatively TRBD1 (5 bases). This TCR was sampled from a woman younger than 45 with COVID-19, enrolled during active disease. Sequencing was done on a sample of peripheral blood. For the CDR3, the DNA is TGTGCCAGTAGTATGGTCCTGGGGCGCGCAGAGACCCAGTACTTC. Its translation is CASSMVLGRAETQYF. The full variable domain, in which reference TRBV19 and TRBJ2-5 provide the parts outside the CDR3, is DGGITQSPKYLFRKEGQNVTLSCEQNLNHDAMYWYRQDPGQGLRLIYYSQIVNDFQKGDIAEGYSVSREKKESFPLTVTSAQKNPTAFYLCASSMVLGRAETQYFGPGTRLLVL.